The TCR beta chain described here comes from a study of T cell responses to AZD1222 COVID-19 vaccine (TCRdb year 2021). Concerning the study at large: A total of approximately 230 trial participants underwent TCR sequencing, of whom 200 to 220 received two doses of AZD1222 and some 26 received two doses of the MenACWY control vaccine. Trial participants were enrolled by age into 18-55, 56-69 and 70-plus year subgroups, with about 150, 28 and 57 TCR-sequenced participants respectively.

What the time point label conveys for this sample: about 28 days (+/-7) after the second vaccine dose. In light of the paper, this sample's treatment or condition label describes: meningococcal conjugate vaccine given as trial control. Vaccinee samples were obtained from the UK trials COV001 and COV002, which included a single-blind randomized controlled phase 2/3 trial of AZD1222 (ChAdOx1 nCoV-19) in healthy adults. For TCRbeta chain sequencing, PBMC samples from trial participants were taken at day 0 and at day 28 after the second dose. The CDR3 regions of human TCRbeta chains were subjected to immunosequencing. In the source study's methods: TCRs in the repertoires were matched against a reference library of SARS-CoV-2-specific TCRs that had been generated with the MIRA antigen-specificity platform. Breadth was defined as the fraction of unique TCRs that were SARS-CoV-2-associated, and depth was defined as the fraction of total T cells that were SARS-CoV-2-associated. Each spike-specific TCR was assigned to its reactive spike region and to a CD4 or CD8 class using the MIRA data. Log10-transformed breadth and depth values were compared by one-way ANOVA with Sidak's multiple comparisons tests. In TCRdb, the immuneACCESS table is reduced to in-frame sequences with V and J assigned. These tables do not hold every clone; where another copy was compared, an unresolved V gene accounts for under half, and the others remain unexplained. D and trimming come from the DNA, and the V and J calls and clone size come from that table. This sample lists fewer than 200,000 clones; more than 80% were detected once. The ten largest clones add up to roughly 4% of the sample.

The paper's findings and limits, for the study overall: Vaccine-associated CD4 TCRs spanned the whole spike protein, with dominant responses in regions 160-218 and 743-854. Nearly half of unique spike-specific TCRs reportedly recognized epitopes outside regions mutated in the B.1.351 and B.1.1.7 variants. Only six or seven AZD1222 recipients were SARS-CoV-2 seropositive at baseline, limiting conclusions about previously exposed vaccinees. Because no day 14 peak-response samples were available, the repertoires could be characterized only after the peak T cell response. A significant rise in spike-specific TCR breadth and depth was observed after two AZD1222 doses relative to day 0 and relative to MenACWY recipients. Participants were mostly white British and included more females than males, and it was suggested by the authors that clonal diversity may have been underestimated. In the small 56-69-year group, the increase in depth fell short of significance, most likely because of low power.

This clone appeared a single time. There is no known antigen for this receptor. There are no base qualities to consult, and no much larger clone falls within one base. The germline V gene provides CDR1 SGHTA and CDR2 FQGNSA. The CDR3 spans 15 residues, from the cysteine through the phenylalanine. CDR3 DNA only is kept here, 45 bases in frame from base 1. Germline trimming: 1 base from V, 7 bases from J; junction bases outside gene matches: 5. The material was peripheral blood, obtained 28 days after the second dose of the MenACWY control vaccine. The clonotype originates from an adult who received the MenACWY meningococcal vaccine as a control. The sequence links TRBV7-2 to TRBJ2-1; a stretch of 9 junction bases matches TRBD1. The CDR3 amino acid sequence is: CASSLGQGVRNEQFF. The DNA is TGTGCCAGCAGCTTAGGACAGGGGGTTAGGAATGAGCAGTTCTTC.